The clone carrying this T cell receptor (beta chain) was seen once. Participants, about 18 to 90 years old, spanned 25 or so US areas. This CDR3 comprises 13 residues. The J segment lost 6 bases and the V segment lost 7 bases, leaving 6 bases of the junction unmatched. Germline assignment: CDR1 MDHEN and CDR2 SYDVKM. The authors' processing: Amplified reference gene primers provided the basis for estimating nucleated cell counts. TCRdb's table, derived via immunoSEQ multiplex PCR, lists solely in-frame clones and lacks some. The V and J calls and clone size were taken over from that table, and D and trimming were inferred from the DNA. The sample includes 150,000 to 200,000 clones, roughly 83% of them seen just once. These data are taken from a study of blood T cell repertoires in COVID-19.

This rearrangement joins TRBV28 to TRBJ1-5, with 7 bases matching TRBD1. Material for sequencing was PBMCs or T cells enriched from blood (not recorded which). The TCR originated in a woman aged 50 to 65 who had recovered from COVID-19. DNA of the CDR3: TGTGCCAGCAAAACAGGGGTGGGTCAGCCCCAGCATTTT. Its translation is CASKTGVGQPQHF.